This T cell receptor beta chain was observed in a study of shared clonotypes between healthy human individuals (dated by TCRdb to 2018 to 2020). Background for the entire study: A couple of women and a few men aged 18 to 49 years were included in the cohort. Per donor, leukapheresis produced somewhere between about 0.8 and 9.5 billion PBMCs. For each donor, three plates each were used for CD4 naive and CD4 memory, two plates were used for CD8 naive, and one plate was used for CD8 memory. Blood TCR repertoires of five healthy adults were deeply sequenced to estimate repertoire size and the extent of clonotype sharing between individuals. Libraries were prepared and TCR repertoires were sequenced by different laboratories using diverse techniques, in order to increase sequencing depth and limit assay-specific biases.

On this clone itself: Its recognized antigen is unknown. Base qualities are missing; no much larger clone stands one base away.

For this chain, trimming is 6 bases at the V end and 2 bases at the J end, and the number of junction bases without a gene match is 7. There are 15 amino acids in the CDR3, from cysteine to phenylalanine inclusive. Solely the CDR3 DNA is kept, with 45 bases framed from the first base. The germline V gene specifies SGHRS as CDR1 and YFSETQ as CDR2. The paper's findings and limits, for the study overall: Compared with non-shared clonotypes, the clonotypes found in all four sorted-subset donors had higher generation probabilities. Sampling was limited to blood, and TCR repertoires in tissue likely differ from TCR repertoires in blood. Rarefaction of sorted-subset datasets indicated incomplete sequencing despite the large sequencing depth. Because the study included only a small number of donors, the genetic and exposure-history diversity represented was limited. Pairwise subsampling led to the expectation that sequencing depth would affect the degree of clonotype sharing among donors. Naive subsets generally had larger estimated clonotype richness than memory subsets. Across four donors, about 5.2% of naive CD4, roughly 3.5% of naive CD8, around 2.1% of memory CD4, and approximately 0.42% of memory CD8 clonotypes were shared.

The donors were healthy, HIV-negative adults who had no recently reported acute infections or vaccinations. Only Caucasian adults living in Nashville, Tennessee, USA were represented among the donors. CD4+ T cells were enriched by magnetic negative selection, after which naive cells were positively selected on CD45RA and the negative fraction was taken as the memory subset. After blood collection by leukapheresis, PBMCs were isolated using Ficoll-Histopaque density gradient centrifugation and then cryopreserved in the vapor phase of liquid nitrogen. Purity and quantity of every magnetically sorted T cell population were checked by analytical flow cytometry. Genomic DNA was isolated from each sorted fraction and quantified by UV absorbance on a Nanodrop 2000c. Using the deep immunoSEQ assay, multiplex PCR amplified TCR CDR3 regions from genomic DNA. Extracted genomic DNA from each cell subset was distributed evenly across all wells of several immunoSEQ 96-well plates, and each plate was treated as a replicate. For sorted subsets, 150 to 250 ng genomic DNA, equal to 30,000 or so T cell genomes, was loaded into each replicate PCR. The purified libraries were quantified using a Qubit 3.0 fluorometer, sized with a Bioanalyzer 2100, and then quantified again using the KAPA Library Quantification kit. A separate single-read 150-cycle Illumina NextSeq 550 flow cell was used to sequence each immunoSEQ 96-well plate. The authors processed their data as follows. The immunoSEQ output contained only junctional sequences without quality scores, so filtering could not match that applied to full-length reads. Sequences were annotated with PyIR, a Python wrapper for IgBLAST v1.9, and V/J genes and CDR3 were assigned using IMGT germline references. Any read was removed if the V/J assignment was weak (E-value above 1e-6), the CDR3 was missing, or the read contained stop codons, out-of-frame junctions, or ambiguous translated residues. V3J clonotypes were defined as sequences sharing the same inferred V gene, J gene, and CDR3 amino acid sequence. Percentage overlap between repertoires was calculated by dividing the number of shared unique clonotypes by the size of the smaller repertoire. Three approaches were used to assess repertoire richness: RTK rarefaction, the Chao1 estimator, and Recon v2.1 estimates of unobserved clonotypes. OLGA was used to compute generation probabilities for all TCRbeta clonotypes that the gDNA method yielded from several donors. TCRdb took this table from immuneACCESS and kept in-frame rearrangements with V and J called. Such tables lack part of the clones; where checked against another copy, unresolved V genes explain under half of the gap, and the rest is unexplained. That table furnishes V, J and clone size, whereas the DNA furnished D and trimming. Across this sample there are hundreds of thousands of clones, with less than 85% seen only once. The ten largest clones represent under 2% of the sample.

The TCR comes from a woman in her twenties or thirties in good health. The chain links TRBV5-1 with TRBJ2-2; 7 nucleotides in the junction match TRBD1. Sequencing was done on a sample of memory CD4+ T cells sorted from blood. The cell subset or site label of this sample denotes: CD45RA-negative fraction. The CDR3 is CASKPGTANTGELFF. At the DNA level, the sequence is TGCGCCAGCAAACCCGGGACAGCCAACACCGGGGAGCTGTTTTTT.